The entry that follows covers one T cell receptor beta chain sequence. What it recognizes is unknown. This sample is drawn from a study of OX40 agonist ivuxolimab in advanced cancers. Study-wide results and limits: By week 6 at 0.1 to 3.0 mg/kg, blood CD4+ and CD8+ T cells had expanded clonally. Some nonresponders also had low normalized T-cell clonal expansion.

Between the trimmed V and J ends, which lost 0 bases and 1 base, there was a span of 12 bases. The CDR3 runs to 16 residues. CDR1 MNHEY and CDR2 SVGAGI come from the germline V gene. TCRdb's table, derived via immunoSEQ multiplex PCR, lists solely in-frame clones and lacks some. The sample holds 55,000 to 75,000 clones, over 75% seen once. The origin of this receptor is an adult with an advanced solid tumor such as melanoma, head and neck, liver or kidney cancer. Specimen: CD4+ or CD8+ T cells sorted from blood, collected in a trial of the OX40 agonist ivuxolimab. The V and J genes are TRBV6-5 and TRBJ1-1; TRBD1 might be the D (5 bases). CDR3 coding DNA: TGTGCCAGCAGTTACTCTCGGGGGGTGACGAACACTGAAGCTTTCTTT. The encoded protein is CASSYSRGVTNTEAFF.